These T cell receptor beta chains were read from a single sample in a study of blood T cell repertoires in COVID-19. The repertoire was sequenced with immunoSEQ multiplex PCR; TCRdb's copy has only in-frame clones and lacks some. Of roughly 100,000 clones in the sample, 90% were seen once. What was sequenced was peripheral blood. These receptors were taken from a man in his fifties with acute or convalescent COVID-19. The CDR3 runs from the conserved cysteine through the conserved F or W.

v_call: TRBV19; cdr3_aa: CASSNRRGPYGYTF
v_call: TRBV10-3; cdr3_aa: CAIRPFGVRNTIYF
v_call: TRBV6-5; cdr3_aa: CASSRTSDYEQYF
v_call: TRBV15; cdr3_aa: CATSSPGTGRLYGELFF
v_call: TRBV7-8; cdr3_aa: CASSLAGVSNQPQHF
v_call: TRBV5-4; cdr3_aa: CASSLGGSGADTQYF
v_call: TRBV7-9; cdr3_aa: CASSSHAGQLLYEQYF
v_call: TRBV7-2; cdr3_aa: CASSSTPGLAGANEQFF
v_call: TRBV14; cdr3_aa: CASSQASGSRYEQYF
v_call: TRBV29-1; cdr3_aa: CSAERETEAFF
v_call: TRBV5-1; cdr3_aa: CASSPGQGRSPLHF
v_call: TRBV6-6; cdr3_aa: CASRDRDREETQYF
v_call: TRBV2; cdr3_aa: CASGRQGSEKLFF
v_call: TRBV19; cdr3_aa: CASSILPGQSNQPQHF
v_call: TRBV24-1; cdr3_aa: CATSDGQGVFSRKPQHF
v_call: TRBV4-1; cdr3_aa: CASSSRLAEIYEQYF
v_call: TRBV9; cdr3_aa: CASSVSGRGATQYF
v_call: TRBV11-3; cdr3_aa: CASSSGTSGVEAQYF
v_call: TRBV2; cdr3_aa: CASSVQGASLDEQYF
v_call: TRBV3-1/TRBV3-2; cdr3_aa: CASSQEVSGGTNYGYTF
v_call: TRBV12-5; cdr3_aa: CASGSRDRILTDTQYF
v_call: TRBV19; cdr3_aa: CASSSGGTYEQYF
v_call: TRBV11-3; cdr3_aa: CASGTSGPYEQYF
v_call: TRBV10-3; cdr3_aa: CAITGAYGYTF
v_call: TRBV10-2; cdr3_aa: CASSEPTLDRTNYGYTF
v_call: TRBV7-2; cdr3_aa: CASSLAGWSGYSPLHF
v_call: TRBV9; cdr3_aa: CASSLGTTPYAEQFF
v_call: TRBV6-6; cdr3_aa: CASSFPLAGVDRRGETQYF
v_call: TRBV3-1/TRBV3-2; cdr3_aa: CASSQDWGLGQFF
v_call: TRBV10-3; cdr3_aa: CAISEGLAGYGGSYEQYF
v_call: TRBV6-5; cdr3_aa: CASSYWRDSGANVLTF
v_call: TRBV7-2; cdr3_aa: CASSVTGSGGPTDTQYF
v_call: TRBV2; cdr3_aa: CASSEGRLNQPQHF
v_call: TRBV19; cdr3_aa: CASSMNSMIEQFF
v_call: TRBV10-3; cdr3_aa: CAISRGGDYGYTF
v_call: TRBV5-4; cdr3_aa: CASSPGGETSGRAGEQFF
v_call: TRBV19; cdr3_aa: CATRGEGVSGYTF
v_call: TRBV7-2; cdr3_aa: CASSLARSVGTEAFF
v_call: TRBV9; cdr3_aa: CASSVSGAGEGYGYTF
v_call: TRBV19; cdr3_aa: CASSFPGTGNTGELFF
v_call: TRBV19; cdr3_aa: CASSITGANTGELFF
v_call: TRBV7-9; cdr3_aa: CASSPNRGGETQYF
v_call: TRBV7-9; cdr3_aa: CASSLTTGGPTDTQYF
v_call: TRBV18; cdr3_aa: CASSPRQVANTGELFF
v_call: TRBV7-2; cdr3_aa: CASSLMQVGGQPQHF
v_call: TRBV6-5; cdr3_aa: CASRDQRDSTDTQYF
v_call: TRBV6-2/TRBV6-3; cdr3_aa: CASSYDGRNPYEQYF
v_call: TRBV5-4; cdr3_aa: CASSLGGLALSSYEQYF
v_call: TRBV19; cdr3_aa: CASSISLTRAFF
v_call: TRBV5-1; cdr3_aa: CASSLVTGSQETQYF